Included here is one TCR beta chain sequence, with context. The data are from a study of shared clonotypes between healthy human individuals. The CDR3 runs to 15 residues. CDR1 and CDR2 from the germline V gene are SGHRS and YFSETQ. The V end was cut by 0 bases, the J end by 1 base, with 9 bases between. Original data processing: ImmunoSEQ output held junction-only sequences without quality scores, so filtering differed. TCRdb's table, derived via immunoSEQ multiplex PCR, lists solely in-frame clones and lacks some. That table furnishes V, J and clone size, whereas the DNA furnished D and trimming. The sample includes more than 450,000 clones, approximately 85% of them seen just once.

The J gene is TRBJ2-3, the V gene TRBV5-1, with no clear D. The clonotype comes from a woman in her thirties or forties in good health. Some clones in this sample may be carry-over from other donors' samples. Material: PBMCs. The CDR3 loop is CASSLAASRTDTQYF. CDR3 sequence (DNA): TGCGCCAGCAGCTTGGCCGCCAGTCGCACAGATACGCAGTATTTT.